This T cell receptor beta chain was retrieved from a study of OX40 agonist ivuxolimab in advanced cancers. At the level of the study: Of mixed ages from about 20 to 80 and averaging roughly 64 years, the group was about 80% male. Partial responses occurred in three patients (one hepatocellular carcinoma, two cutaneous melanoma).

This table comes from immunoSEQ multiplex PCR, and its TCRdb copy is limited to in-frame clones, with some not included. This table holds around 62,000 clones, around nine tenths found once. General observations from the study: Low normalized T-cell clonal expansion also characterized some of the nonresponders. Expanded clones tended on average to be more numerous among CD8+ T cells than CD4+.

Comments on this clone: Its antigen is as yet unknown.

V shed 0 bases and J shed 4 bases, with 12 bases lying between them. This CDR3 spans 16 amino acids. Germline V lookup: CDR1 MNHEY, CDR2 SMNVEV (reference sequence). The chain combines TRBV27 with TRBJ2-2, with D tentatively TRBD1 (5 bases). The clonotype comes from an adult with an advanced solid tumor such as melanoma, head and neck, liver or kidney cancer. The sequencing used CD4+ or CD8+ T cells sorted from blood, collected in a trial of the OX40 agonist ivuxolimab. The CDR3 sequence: CASSLSVAGPTGELFF. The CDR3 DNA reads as TGTGCCAGCAGTTTATCTGTGGCAGGGCCCACCGGGGAGCTGTTTTTT.